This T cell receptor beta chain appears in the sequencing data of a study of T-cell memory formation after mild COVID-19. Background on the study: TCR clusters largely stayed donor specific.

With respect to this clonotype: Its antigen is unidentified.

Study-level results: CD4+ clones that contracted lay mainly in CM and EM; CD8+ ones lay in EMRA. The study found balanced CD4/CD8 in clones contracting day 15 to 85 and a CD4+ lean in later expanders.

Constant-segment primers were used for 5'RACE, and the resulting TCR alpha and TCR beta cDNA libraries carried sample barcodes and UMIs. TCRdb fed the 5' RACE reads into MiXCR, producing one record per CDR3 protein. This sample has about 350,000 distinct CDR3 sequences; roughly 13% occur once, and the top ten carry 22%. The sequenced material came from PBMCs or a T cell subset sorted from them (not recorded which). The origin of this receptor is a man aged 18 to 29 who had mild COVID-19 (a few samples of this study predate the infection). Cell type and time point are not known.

The CDR3 here is CASSQSSGSQETQYF. CDR3 sequence (DNA): TGTGCCAGCAGCCAGAGTAGCGGGAGCCAAGAGACCCAGTACTTC. The chain joins TRBV7-9 to TRBJ2-5, with 9 bases identical to TRBD2. The CDR3 totals 15 residues. Germline CDR1 is SEHNR and CDR2 is FQNEAQ (reference sequence). The trim removed 5 bases at V and 1 base at J, leaving 5 bases unmatched. Full variable domain (remainder filled in from reference TRBV7-9 and TRBJ2-5): DTGVSQNPRHKITKRGQNVTFRCDPISEHNRLYWYRQTLGQGPEFLTYFQNEAQLEKSRLLSDRFSAERPKGSFSTLEIQRTEQGDSAMYLCASSQSSGSQETQYFGPGTRLLVL.